This TCR beta chain was observed in a study of vaccination and CD4 T cells after COVID-19. Sequencing of DNA taken from cultured CD4+ T cells relied on the Oncomine TCR Beta short-read assay. Scientists extracted genomic DNA from CD4+ T cells grown in culture. TCRdb itself ran the PCR reads through MiXCR, one entry per CDR3 protein. Among about 10,000 distinct CDR3 sequences listed, 70% to 75% were seen once. The CDR3 runs 14 residues. The V end was cut by 6 bases, the J end by 7 bases, with 21 bases between. Germline CDR1 reads DFQATT; CDR2 reads SNEGSKA (reference sequence). Turning to this clonotype: The target antigen is unknown.

Findings and limits, study-wide: Researchers report that 304 of 307 vaccine-specific clones in convalescent patients proved spike mono-reactive. Only after vaccination were a median about 90% of convalescents' reactive clones seen.

Treatment defined: approximately 9-day PBMC culture with coronavirus spike peptide pools or control peptides (ViraFEST assay). Half-medium replacement with fresh IL-2 medium took place on days 3 and 7. V and J are TRBV20-1 and TRBJ2-5; D perhaps matches TRBD2 (7 bases). The sequenced sample was CD4+ T cells from blood, cultured in vitro. The receptor comes from a human donor who had recovered from COVID-19. The CDR3 region is CSAELRLGGGTQYF. CDR3 nucleotides: TGCAGTGCAGAACTACGGCTAGGGGGGGGGACCCAGTACTTC.